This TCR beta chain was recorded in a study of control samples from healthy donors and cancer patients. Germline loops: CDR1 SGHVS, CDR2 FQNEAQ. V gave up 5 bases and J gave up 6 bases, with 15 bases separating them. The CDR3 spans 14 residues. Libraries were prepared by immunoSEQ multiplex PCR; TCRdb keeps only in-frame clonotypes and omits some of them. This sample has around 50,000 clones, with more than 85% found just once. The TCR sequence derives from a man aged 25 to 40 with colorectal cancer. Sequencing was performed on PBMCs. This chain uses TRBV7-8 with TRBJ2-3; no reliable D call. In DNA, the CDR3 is TGTGCCAGCAGCCCAAGACTTCAGAGGGATACGCAGTATTTT. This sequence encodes CASSPRLQRDTQYF.